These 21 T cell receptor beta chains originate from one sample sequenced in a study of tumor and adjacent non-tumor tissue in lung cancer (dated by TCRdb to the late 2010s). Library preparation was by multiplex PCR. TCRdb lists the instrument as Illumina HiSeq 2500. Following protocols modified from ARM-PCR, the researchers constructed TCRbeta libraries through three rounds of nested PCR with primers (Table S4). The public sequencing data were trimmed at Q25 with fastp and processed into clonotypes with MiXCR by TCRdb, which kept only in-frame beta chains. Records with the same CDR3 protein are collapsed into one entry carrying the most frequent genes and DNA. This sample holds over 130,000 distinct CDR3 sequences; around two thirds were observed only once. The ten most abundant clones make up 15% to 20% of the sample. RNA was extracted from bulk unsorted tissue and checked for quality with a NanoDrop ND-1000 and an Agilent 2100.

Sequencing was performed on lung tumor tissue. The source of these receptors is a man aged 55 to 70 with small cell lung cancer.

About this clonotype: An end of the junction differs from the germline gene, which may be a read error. In DNA, the CDR3 is TGCAGTACTAGAGACTACACTGAAGCTTTCTTT. Translating gives CSTRDYTEAFF. V and J are TRBV20-1 and TRBJ1-1; D is uncertain. Germline V gene data show CDR1 as DFQATT and CDR2 as SNEGSKA (reference sequence). The CDR3 contains 11 residues.

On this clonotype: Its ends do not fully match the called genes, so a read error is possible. CDR3 DNA: TGTGCCGGCAGTCAGGGGTGGAATTCACCCCTCCACTTT. Translated: CAGSQGWNSPLHF. This chain connects TRBV12-3 or TRBV12-4 to TRBJ1-6; maybe TRBD1 (6 bases). This CDR3 has 13 residues.

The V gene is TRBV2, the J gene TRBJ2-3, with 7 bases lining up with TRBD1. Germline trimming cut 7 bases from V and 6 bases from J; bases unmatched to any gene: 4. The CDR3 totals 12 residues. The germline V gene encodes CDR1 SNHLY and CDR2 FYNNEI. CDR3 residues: CASNLQGDTQYF. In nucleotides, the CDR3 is TGTGCCAGCAACCTACAGGGGGATACGCAGTATTTT.

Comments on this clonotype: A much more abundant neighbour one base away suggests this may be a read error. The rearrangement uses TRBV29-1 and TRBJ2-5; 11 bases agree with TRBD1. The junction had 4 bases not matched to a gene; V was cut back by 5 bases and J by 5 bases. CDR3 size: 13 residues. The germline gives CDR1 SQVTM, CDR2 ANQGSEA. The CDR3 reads CSVLGQGVETQYF. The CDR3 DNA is TGCAGCGTTCTGGGACAGGGGGTCGAGACCCAGTACTTC.

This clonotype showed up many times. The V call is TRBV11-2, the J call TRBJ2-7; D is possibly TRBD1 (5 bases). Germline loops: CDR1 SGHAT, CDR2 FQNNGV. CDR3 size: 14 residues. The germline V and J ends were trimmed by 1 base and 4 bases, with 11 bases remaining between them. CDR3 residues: CASSLVGATYEQYF. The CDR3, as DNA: TGTGCCAGCAGCTTAGTAGGGGCGACTTACGAGCAGTACTTC. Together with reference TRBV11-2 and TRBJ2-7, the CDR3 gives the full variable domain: EAGVAQSPRYKIIEKRQSVAFWCNPISGHATLYWYQQILGQGPKLLIQFQNNGVVDDSQLPKDRFSAERLKGVDSTLKIQPAKLEDSAVYLCASSLVGATYEQYFGPGTRLTVT.

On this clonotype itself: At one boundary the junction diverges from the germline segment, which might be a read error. The CDR3 loop reads CTSSLDVTGSTEAFF. In nucleotides, the CDR3 is TGTACCAGCAGCTTAGATGTCACGGGATCGACTGAAGCTTTCTTT. The J gene is TRBJ1-1, the V gene TRBV11-2, with D unresolved. Per the germline V gene, CDR1 is SGHAT and CDR2 is FQNNGV. The CDR3 consists of 15 residues.

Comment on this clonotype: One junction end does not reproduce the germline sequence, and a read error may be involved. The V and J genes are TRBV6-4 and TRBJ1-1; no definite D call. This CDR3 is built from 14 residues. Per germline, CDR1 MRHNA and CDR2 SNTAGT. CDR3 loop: CASSLSLLNNEAFF. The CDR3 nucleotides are TGTGCCAGCAGTTTATCTCTCCTGAACAATGAAGCTTTCTTT.

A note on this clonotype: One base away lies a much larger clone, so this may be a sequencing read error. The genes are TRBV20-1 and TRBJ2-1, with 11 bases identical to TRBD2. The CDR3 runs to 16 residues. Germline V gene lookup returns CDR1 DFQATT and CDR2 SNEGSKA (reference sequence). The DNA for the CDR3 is TGCAGTACTAGACCACTAGCGGGAGATCACAACAATGAGCAGTTCTTC. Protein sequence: CSTRPLAGDHNNEQFF.

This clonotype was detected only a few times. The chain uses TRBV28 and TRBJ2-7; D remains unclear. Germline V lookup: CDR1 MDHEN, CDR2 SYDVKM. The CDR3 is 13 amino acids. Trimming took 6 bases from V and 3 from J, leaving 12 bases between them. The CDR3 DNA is TGTGCCAGCAGCCCCCCTGGGCTCTACGAGCAGTACGTC. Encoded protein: CASSPPGLYEQYV.

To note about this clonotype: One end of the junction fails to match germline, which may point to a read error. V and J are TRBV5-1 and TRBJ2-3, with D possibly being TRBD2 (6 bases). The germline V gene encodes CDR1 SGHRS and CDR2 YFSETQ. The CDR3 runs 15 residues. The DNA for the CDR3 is TGCGCCAGGAGCTTTGGGTCCGGGAGCGCAGATACGCAGTATTTT. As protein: CARSFGSGSADTQYF.

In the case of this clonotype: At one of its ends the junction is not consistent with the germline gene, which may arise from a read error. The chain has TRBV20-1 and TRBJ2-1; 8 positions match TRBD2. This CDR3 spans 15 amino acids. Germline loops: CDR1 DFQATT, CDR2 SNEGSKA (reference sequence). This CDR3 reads CNAKISGRGINEQLF. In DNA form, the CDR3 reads TGCAATGCTAAAATAAGCGGGAGAGGGATCAATGAGCAGCTCTTC.

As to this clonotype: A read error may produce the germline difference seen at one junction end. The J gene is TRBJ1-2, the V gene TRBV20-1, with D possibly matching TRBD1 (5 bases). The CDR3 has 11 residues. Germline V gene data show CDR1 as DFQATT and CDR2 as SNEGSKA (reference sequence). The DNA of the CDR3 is TGCAGTGCTGGTCAGGGTTATGGCTTCACCTTC. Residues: CSAGQGYGFTF.

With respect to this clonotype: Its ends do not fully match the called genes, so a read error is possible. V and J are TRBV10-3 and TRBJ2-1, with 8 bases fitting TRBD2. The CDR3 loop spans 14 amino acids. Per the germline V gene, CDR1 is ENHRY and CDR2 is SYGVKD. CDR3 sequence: CASHRGGSYNEQLF. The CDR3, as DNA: TGTGCCAGTCATCGCGGGGGGTCCTACAATGAGCAATTATTC.

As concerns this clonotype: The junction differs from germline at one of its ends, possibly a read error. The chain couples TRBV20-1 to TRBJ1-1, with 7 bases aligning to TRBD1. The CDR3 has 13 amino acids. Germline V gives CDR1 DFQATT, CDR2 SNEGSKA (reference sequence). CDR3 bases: TGCAGTGCGGGACAGACTATGATCACTGAAGTTTTCTTT. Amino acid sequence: CSAGQTMITEVFF.

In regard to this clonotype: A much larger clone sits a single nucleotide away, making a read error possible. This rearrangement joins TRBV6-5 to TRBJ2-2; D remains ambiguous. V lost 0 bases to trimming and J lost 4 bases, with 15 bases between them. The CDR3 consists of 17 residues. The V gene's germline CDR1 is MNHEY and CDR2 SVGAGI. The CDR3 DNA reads TGTGCCAGCAGTTACTCGAAATCGCGGTTTCGCACCGGGGAGCTGTTTTTT. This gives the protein CASSYSKSRFRTGELFF.

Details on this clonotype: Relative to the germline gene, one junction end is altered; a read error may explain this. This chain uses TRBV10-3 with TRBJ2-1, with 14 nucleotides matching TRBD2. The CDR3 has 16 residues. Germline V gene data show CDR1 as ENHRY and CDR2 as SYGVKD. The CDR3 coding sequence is TGTGCCATCAGTGCCGGGACTAGCGGGAGAGGAAATGGGCAGTTCTTC. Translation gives CAISAGTSGRGNGQFF.

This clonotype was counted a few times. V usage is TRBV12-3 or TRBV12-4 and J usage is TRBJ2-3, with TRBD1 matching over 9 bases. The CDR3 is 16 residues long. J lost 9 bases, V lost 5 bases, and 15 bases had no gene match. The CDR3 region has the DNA TGTGCCAGCAGTGACACACCGGGACAGGGCCGCCCAACGCAGTATTTT. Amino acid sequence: CASSDTPGQGRPTQYF.

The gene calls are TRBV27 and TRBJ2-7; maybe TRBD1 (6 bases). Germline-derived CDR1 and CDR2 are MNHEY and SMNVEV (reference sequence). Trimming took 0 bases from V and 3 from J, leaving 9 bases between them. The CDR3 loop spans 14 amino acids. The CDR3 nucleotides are TGTGCCAGCAGTTTATCAGGGACAAACTACGAGCAGTACTTC. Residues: CASSLSGTNYEQYF.

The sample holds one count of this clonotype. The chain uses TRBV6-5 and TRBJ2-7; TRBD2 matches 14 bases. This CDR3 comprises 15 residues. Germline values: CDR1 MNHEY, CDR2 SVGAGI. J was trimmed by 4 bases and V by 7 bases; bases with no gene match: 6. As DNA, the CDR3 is TGTGCCAGCACCCCTGGGACTAGCGGGAGTTACGAGCAGTACTTC. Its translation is CASTPGTSGSYEQYF.

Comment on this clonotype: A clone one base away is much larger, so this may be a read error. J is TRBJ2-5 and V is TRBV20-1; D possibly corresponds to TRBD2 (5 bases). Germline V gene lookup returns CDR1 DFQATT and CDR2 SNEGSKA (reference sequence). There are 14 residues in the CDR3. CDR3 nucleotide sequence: TGCAGTGGTAGAGAGAGCGTCGGAGGAGAGACCCAGTACTTC. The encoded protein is CSGRESVGGETQYF.

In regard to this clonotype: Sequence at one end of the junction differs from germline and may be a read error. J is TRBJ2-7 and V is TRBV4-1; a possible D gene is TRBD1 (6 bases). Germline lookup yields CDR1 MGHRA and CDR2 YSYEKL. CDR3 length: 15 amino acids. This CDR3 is CASRGGVSATYEQHF. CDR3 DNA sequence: TGCGCCAGCAGAGGGGGAGTCAGCGCCACCTACGAGCAGCACTTC.